These 12 T cell receptor beta chains were all obtained from the same sample, sequenced in a study of blood T cell repertoires in COVID-19. Repertoires were generated with immunoSEQ multiplex PCR, while TCRdb's copy carries only in-frame clones and drops some. The profile shows a few hundred thousand clones, around 80% of them singletons. The sequencing input was peripheral blood. These receptors were collected from a woman aged 40-49 years who had recovered from COVID-19.

As regards this clone: This specimen includes other DNA sequences encoding the same CDR3. The gene calls are TRBV4-1 and TRBJ2-3, with 11 nucleotides matching TRBD2. The V segment lost 1 base and the J segment 3 bases; nucleotides outside the gene matches: 6. In germline, CDR1 is MGHRA, CDR2 YSYEKL. The length of the CDR3 is 17 residues. CDR3 amino acids: CASSQGGLAGGTDTQYF. For the CDR3, the DNA is TGCGCCAGCAGCCAAGGTGGTTTAGCGGGGGGGACAGATACGCAGTATTTT.

The chain uses TRBV3-1 (or the pseudogene TRBV3-2) and TRBJ1-2; D is unresolved. V lost 4 bases to trimming and J lost 3 bases, with 9 bases between them. The CDR3 covers 13 residues. Germline CDR1 is LGHDT and CDR2 is YNNKEL (reference sequence). The CDR3 DNA follows: TGTGCCAGCAGCCTCGGACTGGACTATGGCTACACCTTC. Its translation: CASSLGLDYGYTF.

J is TRBJ1-6 and V is TRBV7-9; 7 bases are shared with TRBD1. Unmatched junction bases numbered 8, after V lost 1 base and J lost 8 bases. The CDR3 covers 16 residues. The germline V gene has CDR1 SEHNR and CDR2 FQNEAQ (reference sequence). For the CDR3, the DNA is TGTGCCAGCAGCTTAGAGGTGGGACAGAGGGATTCACCCCTCCACTTT. Translation: CASSLEVGQRDSPLHF. Filled out from reference TRBV7-9 and TRBJ1-6, the complete variable domain reads DTGVSQNPRHKITKRGQNVTFRCDPISEHNRLYWYRQTLGQGPEFLTYFQNEAQLEKSRLLSDRFSAERPKGSFSTLEIQRTEQGDSAMYLCASSLEVGQRDSPLHFGNGTRLTVT.

This rearrangement joins TRBV19 to TRBJ1-6, with D maybe TRBD1 (5 bases). The CDR3 loop spans 13 amino acids. Germline CDR1 and CDR2: LNHDA and SQIVND (reference sequence). V gave up 8 bases and J gave up 6 bases, with 11 bases separating them. The CDR3 DNA follows: TGTGCCAGTTCCGGGGGTTCTAATTCACCCCTCCACTTT. This encodes CASSGGSNSPLHF.

This chain uses TRBV3-1 (or the pseudogene TRBV3-2) with TRBJ2-3; 7 bases map to TRBD1. Trimming cost V 5 bases and J 0 bases; bases outside gene matches: 5. CDR1 is LGHDT, CDR2 YNNKEL, per germline (reference sequence). CDR3 size: 15 residues. As DNA, the CDR3 is TGTGCCAGCAGCAAGAGACAGGGAAGCACAGATACGCAGTATTTT. The encoded protein is CASSKRQGSTDTQYF.

This clone was recorded only once. The V call is TRBV6-5, the J call TRBJ2-2, with TRBD1 matching 7 bases. CDR3 length: 14 residues. Germline V gene lookup returns CDR1 MNHEY and CDR2 SVGAGI. V dropped 5 bases and J dropped 7; count of bases not matched to a gene: 7. CDR3 loop: CASSLTGAVGELFF. The CDR3 DNA is TGTGCCAGCAGTCTCACAGGGGCGGTCGGGGAGCTGTTTTTT.

The rearrangement links TRBV5-5 to TRBJ1-1, with TRBD1 matching over 7 bases. The trim removed 4 bases at V and 3 bases at J, leaving 9 bases unmatched. The CDR3 covers 15 residues. CDR1 is SGHKS, CDR2 YYEKEE, per germline (reference sequence). CDR3 nucleotides: TGTGCCAGCAGCCAGAACGGACAGGATTACACTGAAGCTTTCTTT. It specifies CASSQNGQDYTEAFF.

This chain joins TRBV5-4 and TRBJ1-4; D is possibly TRBD1 (5 bases). CDR1 and CDR2 (germline): SGHNT, YYREEE (reference sequence). Trimming stripped 0 bases from V and 1 base from J, with 13 bases between. The length of the CDR3 is 17 residues. CDR3 sequence (DNA): TGTGCCAGCAGCTTGGATGGCGGGGGTCAAACTAATGAAAAACTGTTTTTT. Amino acids: CASSLDGGGQTNEKLFF.

The chain is built from TRBV28 and TRBJ2-7; 9 bases fit TRBD1. Trimming took 4 bases from V and 3 from J; bases not matched to a gene: 13. CDR3 length: 17 amino acids. Germline loops: CDR1 MDHEN, CDR2 SYDVKM. The CDR3 region has the DNA TGTGCCAGCAGTTCCCCTCCCGGGACAGGGAAGGACTACGAGCAGTACTTC. Protein: CASSSPPGTGKDYEQYF.

The DNA of the CDR3 is TGTGCCAGCAGCTTAACTAGCGGGGGCAACGAGCAGTACTTC. Protein sequence: CASSLTSGGNEQYF. The chain uses TRBV11-3 and TRBJ2-7; TRBD2 agrees at 11 bases. With V trimmed by 2 bases and J by 5 bases, 2 bases remained unmatched. The V gene's germline CDR1 is SGHNT and CDR2 YENEEA. CDR3 length equals 14 residues. The variable domain in full, completed from reference TRBV11-3 and TRBJ2-7, reads EAGVVQSPRYKIIEKKQPVAFWCNPISGHNTLYWYLQNLGQGPELLIRYENEEAVDDSQLPKDRFSAERLKGVDSTLKIQPAELGDSAVYLCASSLTSGGNEQYFGPGTRLTVT.

This clone has only a few counts. This chain uses TRBV13 with TRBJ1-2, with D unclear. The CDR3 is 14 amino acids. V was clipped by 3 bases and J by 6 bases, with 14 bases between them. Per the germline V gene, CDR1 is PRHDT and CDR2 is FYEKMQ (reference sequence). CDR3 amino acids: CASSLSTGSHGYTF. The CDR3 DNA follows: TGTGCCAGCAGCTTGTCGACTGGTTCTCATGGCTACACCTTC.

This chain connects TRBV11-3 to TRBJ2-2; tentatively, D is TRBD2 (5 bases). Germline V gene lookup returns CDR1 SGHNT and CDR2 YENEEA. The CDR3 is made up of 15 amino acids. V lost 6 bases to trimming and J lost 4 bases, with 15 bases between them. The CDR3 bases are TGTGCCAGCAGTTACATGCGGGCGGGCACCGGGGAGCTGTTTTTT. Protein product: CASSYMRAGTGELFF.